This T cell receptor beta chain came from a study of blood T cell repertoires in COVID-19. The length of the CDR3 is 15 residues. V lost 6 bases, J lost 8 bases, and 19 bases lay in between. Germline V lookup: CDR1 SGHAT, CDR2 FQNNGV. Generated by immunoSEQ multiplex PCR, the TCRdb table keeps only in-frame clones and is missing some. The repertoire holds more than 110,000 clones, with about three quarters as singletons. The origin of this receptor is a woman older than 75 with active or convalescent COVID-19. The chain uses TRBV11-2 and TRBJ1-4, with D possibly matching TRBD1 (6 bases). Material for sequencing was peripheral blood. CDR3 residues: CASRQRGAVGEKLFF. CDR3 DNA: TGTGCCAGCAGGCAACGGGGGGCTGTCGGCGAAAAACTGTTTTTT. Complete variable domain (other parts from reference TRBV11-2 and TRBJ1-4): EAGVAQSPRYKIIEKRQSVAFWCNPISGHATLYWYQQILGQGPKLLIQFQNNGVVDDSQLPKDRFSAERLKGVDSTLKIQPAKLEDSAVYLCASRQRGAVGEKLFFGSGTQLSVL.